The 20 T cell receptor beta chains given below trace back to one sample, sequenced in a study of blood T cell repertoires in COVID-19 (dated by TCRdb to the early 2020s). To prepare the library, the immunoSEQ multiplex PCR assay was applied. What TCRdb holds here is the immuneACCESS table cut down to in-frame rearrangements. Part of the clones is not present; checked against another copy, under half of the missing clones reflect an unresolved V gene, and the others are unexplained. The table for this sample lists some 300,000 clones; roughly 89% of them were counted only once. Of the sample, 2.9% is held by the ten largest clones. Sequences were obtained from PBMCs or T cells enriched from blood (not recorded which). The receptors derive from a woman aged 50 to 65 who had been exposed to COVID-19.

The rearrangement joins TRBV5-3 to TRBJ1-5, with 8 bases that match TRBD1. TRBV5-3 is assigned to the ORF class and has an uncertain function. The CDR3 has 15 residues. The V and J ends lost 4 bases and 5 bases, in that order; junction bases with no gene match: 8. The CDR3 bases are TGTGCCAGAAGCCTTCAGGGGGCCGGGGATCAGCCCCAGCATTTT. Its translation: CARSLQGAGDQPQHF.

In this sample, this clone turned up a few times. The gene calls are TRBV11-3 and TRBJ2-1; D unclear. The germline V gene has CDR1 SGHNT and CDR2 YENEEA. Trimming shortened V by 0 bases and J by 4 bases, and 10 bases separated the two germline ends. The CDR3 runs to 15 residues. The CDR3 here is CASSLDRLLYNEQFF. The CDR3 DNA reads TGTGCCAGCAGCTTAGACCGCCTACTATACAATGAGCAGTTCTTC. The full variable domain, rest sourced from reference TRBV11-3 and TRBJ2-1, is EAGVVQSPRYKIIEKKQPVAFWCNPISGHNTLYWYLQNLGQGPELLIRYENEEAVDDSQLPKDRFSAERLKGVDSTLKIQPAELGDSAVYLCASSLDRLLYNEQFFGPGTRLTVL.

The count of this clone is one. V and J are TRBV28 and TRBJ2-3; 8 nucleotides match TRBD2. V dropped 5 bases and J dropped 3; count of bases not matched to a gene: 10. The CDR3 sequence is 16 residues long. Germline loops: CDR1 MDHEN, CDR2 SYDVKM. CDR3 bases: TGTGCCAGCAGTACACCGGGGGGGCTTCAGACAGATACGCAGTATTTT. This sequence encodes CASSTPGGLQTDTQYF.

The chain combines TRBV19 with TRBJ1-3; a possible D gene is TRBD1 (6 bases). This CDR3 region has 13 residues. V gave up 10 bases and J gave up 8 bases, with 18 bases separating them. Germline V gives CDR1 LNHDA, CDR2 SQIVND (reference sequence). DNA of the CDR3: TGTGCCACATCAGGGGCTTATGTGGACACCATATATTTT. This sequence encodes CATSGAYVDTIYF. Together with reference TRBV19 and TRBJ1-3, the CDR3 gives the full variable domain: DGGITQSPKYLFRKEGQNVTLSCEQNLNHDAMYWYRQDPGQGLRLIYYSQIVNDFQKGDIAEGYSVSREKKESFPLTVTSAQKNPTAFYLCATSGAYVDTIYFGEGSWLTVV.

This chain connects TRBV13 to TRBJ2-5, with 15 bases aligning to TRBD2. Germline CDR1 reads PRHDT; CDR2 reads FYEKMQ (reference sequence). J lost 5 bases, V lost 4 bases, and 5 bases had no gene match. The CDR3 is 16 residues long. DNA for the CDR3: TGTGCCAGCAGCTACGGGACTAGCGGGGGGCACGAGACCCAGTACTTC. Translated, it gives CASSYGTSGGHETQYF.

The rearrangement uses TRBV4-1 and TRBJ1-4; D is perhaps TRBD1 (6 bases). This CDR3 contains 17 residues. The germline gives CDR1 MGHRA, CDR2 YSYEKL. Between the trimmed V and J ends, which lost 0 bases and 4 bases, there was a span of 15 bases. This CDR3 is CASSQDGDTNLNEKLFF. CDR3 coding DNA: TGCGCCAGCAGCCAAGATGGGGACACAAACCTTAATGAAAAACTGTTTTTT.

This chain links TRBV7-8 with TRBJ1-2, with D possibly matching TRBD1 (5 bases). This CDR3 spans 17 amino acids. The ends were cut back, 0 bases at V and 3 bases at J, with 17 bases in the middle. Germline CDR1 and CDR2: SGHVS and FQNEAQ. CDR3 residues: CASSLATRGGRDYGYTF. CDR3 DNA sequence: TGTGCCAGCAGCTTAGCCACACGGGGGGGTAGGGACTATGGCTACACCTTC.

J is TRBJ2-7 and V is TRBV28; 13 bases map to TRBD2. J lost 4 bases, V lost 5 bases, and 8 bases had no gene match. The CDR3 has 16 residues. Germline loops: CDR1 MDHEN, CDR2 SYDVKM. CDR3 DNA: TGTGCCAGCAGTCCCCAGGGGACTAGCGGGGCATACGAGCAGTACTTC. Amino acid sequence: CASSPQGTSGAYEQYF.

V is TRBV7-2 and J is TRBJ1-6; D might be TRBD1 (5 bases). This CDR3 is 14 amino acids long. The germline CDR1 and CDR2 sequences are SGHTA and FQGNSA. Trimming took off 4 bases at V and 5 bases at J, with 9 bases between the two ends. CDR3 sequence: CASSSSTDNSPLHF. The CDR3 nucleotides are TGTGCCAGCAGCTCTTCGACAGATAATTCACCCCTCCACTTT. Filled out from reference TRBV7-2 and TRBJ1-6, the complete variable domain reads GAGVSQSPSNKVTEKGKDVELRCDPISGHTALYWYRQSLGQGLEFLIYFQGNSAPDKSGLPSDRFSAERTGGSVSTLTIQRTQQEDSAVYLCASSSSTDNSPLHFGNGTRLTVT.

The chain carries TRBV30 and TRBJ1-2; D remains unclear. The CDR3 is 13 amino acids. Germline V CDR1 and CDR2: GTSNPN, SVGIG (reference sequence). Deletions cut 4 bases from V and 2 bases from J, with 11 bases between. CDR3 amino acids: CAWNPGGNYGYTF. The DNA for the CDR3 is TGTGCCTGGAACCCCGGAGGGAACTATGGCTACACCTTC. The variable domain in full, completed from reference TRBV30 and TRBJ1-2, reads SQTIHQWPATLVQPVGSPLSLECTVEGTSNPNLYWYRQAAGRGLQLLFYSVGIGQISSEVPQNLSASRPQDRQFILSSKKLLLSDSGFYLCAWNPGGNYGYTFGSGTRLTVV.

Only a few counts were recorded for this clone. The chain recombines TRBV3-1 (or the pseudogene TRBV3-2) with TRBJ2-1; 14 nucleotides agree with TRBD2. The CDR3 has 19 amino acids. Per the germline V gene, CDR1 is LGHDT and CDR2 is YNNKEL (reference sequence). Trimming cost V 4 bases and J 4 bases; bases outside gene matches: 12. CDR3 sequence: CASSLARTSGGSLYNEQFF. The CDR3 DNA reads as TGTGCCAGCAGCCTCGCAAGGACTAGCGGGGGGTCGCTATACAATGAGCAGTTCTTC.

V is TRBV30 and J is TRBJ2-1, with a tentative D call TRBD2 (7 bases). The germline V gene has CDR1 GTSNPN and CDR2 SVGIG (reference sequence). Trimming pared 3 bases from V and 4 bases from J, leaving 10 bases between. This CDR3 spans 13 amino acids. The CDR3 here is CAWSGGPYNEQFF. The CDR3 coding sequence is TGTGCCTGGAGCGGGGGGCCTTACAATGAGCAGTTCTTC.

This clone was found a few times. The chain is built from TRBV6-5 and TRBJ1-2; no clear D. The V gene's germline CDR1 is MNHEY and CDR2 SVGAGI. The CDR3 has 14 residues. The ends were cut back, 0 bases at V and 6 bases at J, with 11 bases in the middle. CDR3 nucleotide sequence: TGTGCCAGCAGTTACTCGCTTGCGGAAAATGGCTACACCTTC. Its protein is CASSYSLAENGYTF.

The CDR3 loop reads CASSGGQGGETQYF. The CDR3 DNA follows: TGCGCCAGCAGCGGCGGACAGGGAGGAGAGACCCAGTACTTC. The chain couples TRBV5-1 to TRBJ2-5; 8 nucleotides agree with TRBD1. The CDR3 has 14 amino acids. The germline V gene has CDR1 SGHRS and CDR2 YFSETQ. With 4 bases clipped from V and 4 bases from J, the junction kept 6 bases outside the gene matches. Drawing the rest from reference TRBV5-1 and TRBJ2-5, the complete variable domain is KAGVTQTPRYLIKTRGQQVTLSCSPISGHRSVSWYQQTPGQGLQFLFEYFSETQRNKGNFPGRFSGRQFSNSRSEMNVSTLELGDSALYLCASSGGQGGETQYFGPGTRLLVL.

This clone was found once. The DNA for the CDR3 is TGTGCCAGCAGTTCCCCCCGGGAGCAGTACTTC. The encoded protein is CASSSPREQYF. The chain uses TRBV28 and TRBJ2-7; D remains ambiguous. Germline loops: CDR1 MDHEN, CDR2 SYDVKM. Deletions cut 4 bases from V and 7 bases from J, with 8 bases between. The CDR3 has 11 amino acids.

The chain has TRBV30 and TRBJ1-1, with TRBD1 as a possible D gene (6 bases). V was pared by 0 bases and J by 10 bases, with 15 bases between. This CDR3 has 13 amino acids. Germline loops: CDR1 GTSNPN, CDR2 SVGIG (reference sequence). The CDR3 DNA follows: TGTGCCTGGAGTGTACGGCAGGGGATGGGAGCTTTCTTT. Its translation is CAWSVRQGMGAFF.

The V gene is TRBV5-1, the J gene TRBJ1-2, with a tentative D call TRBD1 (5 bases). This CDR3 region has 14 residues. In germline, CDR1 is SGHRS, CDR2 YFSETQ. V lost 4 bases, J lost 2 bases, and 12 bases lay in between. The CDR3 region is CASSVQDGNYGYTF. As DNA, the CDR3 is TGCGCCAGCAGCGTACAGGACGGGAACTATGGCTACACCTTC.

Note on this clone: Additional DNA sequences in this sample encode the identical CDR3. This chain joins TRBV19 and TRBJ1-2; 7 bases line up with TRBD1. V was pared by 5 bases and J by 2 bases, with 2 bases of the junction left unmatched. Germline CDR1 LNHDA, CDR2 SQIVND (reference sequence). The CDR3 spans 13 residues. The CDR3 protein is CASSSGGNYGYTF. CDR3 DNA: TGTGCCAGTAGTTCAGGGGGGAACTATGGCTACACCTTC.

V and J are TRBV30 and TRBJ1-2, with D uncertain. Trimming pared 5 bases from V and 2 bases from J, leaving 15 bases between. Germline values: CDR1 GTSNPN, CDR2 SVGIG (reference sequence). CDR3 length: 14 amino acids. CDR3 nucleotides: TGTGCCTGGTTTCCCGGTCGGGAAAACTATGGCTACACCTTC. It codes for CAWFPGRENYGYTF. The full variable domain, with the rest looked up from reference TRBV30 and TRBJ1-2, is SQTIHQWPATLVQPVGSPLSLECTVEGTSNPNLYWYRQAAGRGLQLLFYSVGIGQISSEVPQNLSASRPQDRQFILSSKKLLLSDSGFYLCAWFPGRENYGYTFGSGTRLTVV.

This chain links TRBV29-1 with TRBJ2-5; 8 nucleotides align to TRBD1. The CDR3 has 13 amino acids. From germline, CDR1 is SQVTM and CDR2 ANQGSEA. Trimming cost V 4 bases and J 4 bases; bases outside gene matches: 5. CDR3 sequence reads: CSVVDRGRETQYF. The CDR3 DNA sequence: TGCAGCGTTGTCGACAGGGGCCGAGAGACCCAGTACTTC.